Listed below are T cell receptor beta chains from one sample, sequenced in a study of T cell responses to AZD1222 COVID-19 vaccine. TCRdb's table, derived via immunoSEQ multiplex PCR, lists solely in-frame clones and lacks some. Found here are about 150,000 clones, 75% to 95% of them singletons; the top ten hold 2.5% to 3.5%. The material was peripheral blood, obtained on day 0 of AZD1222 vaccination. Receptors originate from an adult in good health. Both conserved end residues are part of each CDR3. Rows may omit the clone size; those that give it use once, few, many or a size class.

-	TRBV20-1	TRBJ2-1	CSATEGYRFF
-	TRBV12-3/TRBV12-4	TRBJ1-1	CASNRGGSLGAFF
-	TRBV2	TRBJ1-3	CASSGQGGGGNTIYF
-	TRBV3-1/TRBV3-2	TRBJ2-2	CASSKRYNPDRTLDTHNTGELFF
-	TRBV9	TRBJ2-3	CASSVEGSGEGTDTQYF
once	TRBV18	TRBJ1-5	CASSPAGTGGPNQPQHF
once	TRBV6-5	TRBJ1-6	CASSYSATGPNSPLHF
-	TRBV2	TRBJ1-1	CASRDENPEAFF
once	TRBV18	TRBJ2-5	CASSPGAGTGGTYQETQYF
-	TRBV4-2	TRBJ2-1	CASSQERPGTGGIF
-	TRBV5-1	TRBJ2-7	CASSAEPPGVGSYEQYF
-	TRBV19	TRBJ1-1	CASSHRGSNTEAFF
-	TRBV20-1	TRBJ2-3	CSASSRGGPDTQYF
-	TRBV4-1	TRBJ1-1	CASSKTGGTEAFF
-	TRBV5-4	TRBJ1-2	CASSPMGGYGYTF
-	TRBV14	TRBJ1-2	CASSPGNYGYTF
-	TRBV15	TRBJ1-5	CATSRDRQGRGNQPQHF
-	TRBV12-3/TRBV12-4	TRBJ2-7	CASKSGNEQYF
once	TRBV6-5	TRBJ2-1	CASSRGLAGVDEQFF
-	TRBV14	TRBJ2-5	CASSQGLAGQETQYF
-	TRBV6-5	TRBJ2-7	CASSYSGGGSYEQYF
-	TRBV4-2	TRBJ2-5	CASSQGTGGGETQYF
-	TRBV15	TRBJ2-3	CATSRDQDRRTQYF
once	TRBV7-2	TRBJ1-2	CASSLGPGQGHGYTF
-	TRBV3-1/TRBV3-2	TRBJ1-6	CASSQYTPLHF
-	TRBV5-4	TRBJ1-3	CASSSPRQLNTIYF
once	TRBV12-3/TRBV12-4	TRBJ1-1	CASSFAGNTEAFF
-	TRBV9	TRBJ2-1	CASSVVAGGIRNEQFF
-	TRBV9	TRBJ2-2	CASSTGTSNGELFF
-	TRBV5-5	TRBJ1-1	CASSADRVRTEAFF
-	TRBV19	TRBJ2-2	CASTLPGAIGELFF
-	TRBV6-2/TRBV6-3	TRBJ1-2	CASSYAGTRNYGYTF
-	TRBV6-2/TRBV6-3	TRBJ2-5	CASSLLVGGGAEETQYF
-	TRBV6-5	TRBJ1-3	CASSQMTGGGNTIYF
-	TRBV4-2	TRBJ2-2	CASSQELAGTNTGELFF
-	TRBV5-4	TRBJ1-3	CASSLPGGESGNTIYF
-	TRBV9	TRBJ2-3	CASSTPRDSPSTDTQYF
-	TRBV6-4	TRBJ2-3	CASSAGTSTDTQYF
-	TRBV6-4	TRBJ2-3	CASSETSGGARDTQYF
-	TRBV20-1	TRBJ2-1	CSAAKGNEQFF
-	TRBV5-1	TRBJ2-3	CASGSATGGATDTQYF
-	TRBV19	TRBJ2-2	CASSIGTGLTGELFF
-	TRBV9	TRBJ1-6	CASSVAQQGAGSPLHF
-	TRBV29-1	TRBJ2-1	CSAPGGGNEQFF
-	TRBV12-1	TRBJ1-5	CASSSGTGGVDSNQPQHF
-	TRBV9	TRBJ2-3	CASRNGEDTQYF
once	TRBV3-1/TRBV3-2	TRBJ2-3	CASSPTGRGGTDTQYF
-	TRBV15	TRBJ2-4	CATSRGRAGAKNIQYF
-	TRBV6-5	TRBJ1-5	CASRRGDSNQPQHF
-	TRBV7-7	TRBJ2-3	CASSLDRTDTQYF
-	TRBV3-1/TRBV3-2	TRBJ2-2	CASSPTSGGLSGELFF
-	TRBV7-7	TRBJ2-7	CASSLRAGDEQYF
once	TRBV4-2	TRBJ1-6	CASRQGNAYNSPLHF
-	TRBV7-8	TRBJ2-7	CASSLQGYEQYF
once	TRBV7-7	TRBJ2-5	CASSLRRGWETQYF
-	TRBV5-1	TRBJ1-4	CASSKGAATNEKLFF
once	TRBV6-5	TRBJ2-7	CASKVPGGGYEQYF
-	TRBV7-6	TRBJ2-5	CASSWRGTGGQETQYF
once	TRBV6-5	TRBJ1-1	CASSPGGMSLAFF
-	TRBV3-1/TRBV3-2	TRBJ2-1	CASSPLILTGGSEQFF